This T cell receptor (beta chain) emerged from a study of blood T cells in healthy people across ages. Broader study findings: Using unsorted PBMCs precluded a conclusive naive versus antigen-experienced comparison.

Total RNA extracted from each sample amounted to at least 5.5 micrograms. With a J-beta primer mix and a sample-barcoded 5' primer, a second PCR ran about 7 to 12 cycles. TCRdb re-analysed the 5' RACE reads in MiXCR, keeping a single row per CDR3 protein. The table shows about 1.6 million distinct CDR3 sequences, with roughly 32% occurring only once. This clonotype has a handful of counts. Its specificity is not known. The V segment lost 3 bases and the J segment 9 bases; nucleotides outside the gene matches: 4. This CDR3 comprises 13 residues. CDR1 MGHRA and CDR2 YSYEKL come from the germline V gene. The clonotype originates from a woman in her 30s in good health. The specimen sequenced was blood. J is TRBJ2-1 and V is TRBV4-1; 8 bases align to TRBD1. The CDR3 DNA sequence: TGCGCCAGCAGCCAGGGACAGGTCAGTGAGCAGTTCTTC. As protein: CASSQGQVSEQFF.